The 9 T cell receptor beta chains below all came from one sample that was sequenced in a study of regulatory T cells in long-lasting Graves disease. Arm-PCR of CDR3 regions and iRepertoire HTBI primers were the basis on which TCR beta libraries were built. One entry per CDR3 protein, called by TCRdb with MiXCR from the multiplex PCR reads. This table has about 320,000 distinct CDR3 sequences, 18% appearing once. The time point was: newly diagnosed GD, antithyroid drugs for less than 3 months. Generation of the TCR library employed RNA extracted from PBMCs. The specimen was peripheral blood mononuclear cells (PBMCs), collected at new diagnosis, from a patient treated with antithyroid drugs. These receptors originate from a female donor with Graves disease.

This clonotype was counted ten times or more. The chain uses TRBV12-3 or TRBV12-4 and TRBJ1-1, with D possibly matching TRBD1 (6 bases). The CDR3 sequence is 14 residues long. The ends were cut back, 3 bases at V and 1 base at J, with 9 bases in the middle. CDR3 nucleotide sequence: TGTGCCAGCAGTTTGCAGGGGCGGAACACTGAAGCTTTCTTT. It yields the protein CASSLQGRNTEAFF.

This clonotype was observed many times. This sequence joins TRBV3-1 and TRBJ1-1; maybe TRBD1 (5 bases). Germline CDR1 is LGHDT and CDR2 is YNNKEL (reference sequence). This CDR3 region has 15 residues. Trimming removed 4 bases at V and 5 bases at J, with 17 bases between. In nucleotides, the CDR3 is TGTGCCAGCAGCCCTCCCGGCACCTGGGGGACTGAAGCTTTCTTT. It specifies CASSPPGTWGTEAFF.

Many counts were recorded for this clonotype. This chain joins TRBV6-1 and TRBJ2-1; D tentatively reads TRBD1 or TRBD2 (5 bases each). This CDR3 spans 13 amino acids. Germline V CDR1 and CDR2: MNHNS, SASEGT. Trimming shortened V by 6 bases and J by 14 bases, and 20 bases separated the two germline ends. The CDR3 coding sequence is TGTGCCAGCAGGCCCTTGTCGACGGGGCCTGAGTTCTTC. The encoded protein is CASRPLSTGPEFF.

This clonotype was observed at least ten times. The chain is built from TRBV6-1 and TRBJ2-2; D remains ambiguous. The V and J ends lost 6 bases and 0 bases respectively, with 14 bases between them. The CDR3 covers 16 residues. Germline-derived CDR1 and CDR2 are MNHNS and SASEGT. The CDR3 loop is CASRRYGGSNTGELFF. DNA for the CDR3: TGTGCCAGCAGGAGGTATGGCGGATCGAACACCGGGGAGCTGTTTTTT.

The rearrangement uses TRBV15 and TRBJ1-3; D gene ambiguous. V lost 4 bases to trimming and J lost 9 bases, with 7 bases between them. Germline CDR1 is LNHNV and CDR2 is YYDKDF (reference sequence). CDR3 length: 11 residues. In DNA form, the CDR3 reads TGTGCCACCAGCACCGAAGGCACCATATATTTT. The encoded protein is CATSTEGTIYF.

This clonotype was counted a single time. Since a far larger clone is one base different, this is likely a read error. The chain has TRBV6-1 and TRBJ2-2, with D possibly being TRBD2 (5 bases). The germline gives CDR1 MNHNS, CDR2 SASEGT. This CDR3 has 14 amino acids. CDR3 nucleotide sequence: TGCGCCAGCAGTGGCCCACTAGGGCCCGGGGAGCTGTTTTTT. Translation: CASSGPLGPGELFF.

Many counts were recorded for this clonotype. The genes are TRBV7-9 and TRBJ1-2; unclear D gene. CDR3 length: 13 amino acids. CDR1 and CDR2 from the germline V gene are SEHNR and FQNEAQ (reference sequence). The germline V and J ends were trimmed by 1 base and 6 bases, with 9 bases remaining between them. CDR3 loop: CASSLGSGNGYTF. The CDR3 DNA reads as TGTGCCAGCAGCTTAGGGTCCGGCAATGGCTACACCTTC.

This clonotype was counted a few times. This sequence joins TRBV3-1 and TRBJ2-2; D is ambiguous. This CDR3 is 14 amino acids long. Trimming cost V 3 bases and J 3 bases, with 8 bases left between them. Germline V gives CDR1 LGHDT, CDR2 YNNKEL (reference sequence). This CDR3 reads CASSQVQYTGELFF. CDR3 in DNA: TGTGCCAGCAGCCAGGTCCAATACACCGGGGAGCTGTTTTTT.

Turning to this clonotype: At one end, the junction sequence differs from germline, possibly due to a read error. The chain is built from TRBV5-6 and TRBJ2-3; tentatively, D is TRBD2 (5 bases). This CDR3 comprises 11 residues. Germline V gives CDR1 SGHDT, CDR2 YYEEEE. CDR3 sequence reads: CAGSAGDTQYF. The CDR3 nucleotides read TGTGCCGGCAGCGCGGGTGATACGCAGTATTTT.